These T cell receptor beta chains were read from a single sample in a study of T cells in localized non-small cell lung cancer. Measured with immunoSEQ multiplex PCR; TCRdb has only the in-frame clones, and not every one. The sample carries 90,000 to 95,000 clones, about 87% recorded once. Sample: peripheral blood, taken before any cancer treatment. The receptor source for this set is a man between 40 and 69 years old with stage I squamous cell lung carcinoma. The conserved cysteine and the conserved F or W are not part of the CDR3 here. The size field is filled for only some rows; it gives once, few, many or a size class.

TRBJ2-7 | TRBV10-3 | - | AVRGAGRGSYEQY
TRBJ2-1 | TRBV5-1 | few | ASSVSGGVLTEQF
TRBJ2-7 | TRBV30 | - | AWAGGVEQY
TRBJ2-3 | TRBV5-4 | - | ASSTTDTQY
TRBJ1-1 | TRBV12-2 | - | ASRPTDVRPMNTEAF
TRBJ2-1 | TRBV21-1 | - | ASTGLADYNEQF
TRBJ1-2 | TRBV5-1 | - | ASSRDRDGYT
TRBJ1-5 | TRBV9 | - | ASSRGQREPQH
TRBJ2-5 | TRBV4-1 | - | ASSQGLAGGRQETQY
TRBJ1-3 | TRBV4-3 | - | ASSLVHRTVSHISGNTIY
TRBJ2-7 | TRBV7-7 | - | ASSQIEMGKQY
TRBJ2-1 | TRBV7-9 | - | ASGRPAVTGGTRQF
TRBJ1-2 | TRBV5-5 | - | ASSLVGASGGYT
TRBJ1-2 | TRBV7-9 | few | ASSLLPDNLWFGYT
TRBJ1-2 | TRBV4-1 | - | ASSQMGGNYGYT
TRBJ1-1 | TRBV5-8 | - | ASSLEGTKLRDTEAF
TRBJ1-6 | TRBV4-1 | - | ASSLRDRDNSPLH
TRBJ2-2 | TRBV29-1 | - | SATGNHNTGELF
TRBJ1-1 | TRBV6-5 | - | ASQLRQMNTEAF
TRBJ2-7 | TRBV6-6 | few | ASSRDRNYEQY
TRBJ2-6 | TRBV28 | - | ASSVEGLIPSGANVLT
TRBJ1-2 | TRBV10-3 | - | AISEGANYGYT
TRBJ1-5 | TRBV11-2 | once | ASSFPEQPQH
TRBJ1-2 | TRBV25-1 | - | ASRSPGGGYT
TRBJ1-5 | TRBV4-2 | - | ASSQGHDSNQPQH
TRBJ2-2 | TRBV4-3 | once | ASSYGGIDTGELF
TRBJ1-1 | TRBV28 | - | ASTHPAGRRAF
TRBJ1-1 | TRBV6-5 | - | ASSFGWNTEAF
TRBJ1-3 | TRBV13 | - | ASSSRGAGNTIY
TRBJ2-3 | TRBV5-6 | - | ASSLGLIIAGARDTQY
TRBJ2-7 | TRBV27 | - | ASSLDRQDQSY
TRBJ1-6 | TRBV5-1 | - | ASSPGGQGDSPLH
TRBJ2-7 | TRBV10-1 | - | ASSEVTGIYEQY
TRBJ2-2 | TRBV7-6 | - | ASSRLPLFGDTGELF
TRBJ2-1 | TRBV5-1 | - | ASSLGPRGRYNEQF
TRBJ2-2 | TRBV30 | - | AWNWGNTGELF
TRBJ1-1 | TRBV7-2 | - | ASSTSGTVNTEAF
TRBJ1-5 | TRBV13 | - | ASSLDGDQPQH
TRBJ1-2 | TRBV5-4 | - | ASSSGSGMGRT
TRBJ2-1 | TRBV6-1 | - | ASSANLAGGLRVSNEQF
TRBJ2-3 | TRBV5-6 | - | ASSAGTSGVLRRQY
TRBJ2-1 | TRBV27 | - | ASRRGQAHNEQF
TRBJ1-5 | TRBV7-9 | few | ASSIGTGSNQPQH
TRBJ2-1 | TRBV6-1 | - | ATRTHGDTPGI
TRBJ2-3 | TRBV4-1 | - | ASSQDRRAPDTQY
TRBJ2-7 | TRBV5-1 | - | ASSLGIGGSSYEQY
TRBJ1-1 | TRBV25-1 | - | ASSGRGSEAF
TRBJ2-1 | TRBV6-1 | - | ASRLGWTYEQF
TRBJ2-3 | TRBV4-2 | - | ASSQATSGGRSTDTQY
TRBJ2-5 | TRBV4-2 | - | ASSQDGGKETQY
TRBJ2-3 | TRBV7-8 | - | ASSTTRGGAAGYSTDTQY
TRBJ2-7 | TRBV10-3 | - | AISEPATTVQY
TRBJ2-6 | TRBV11-2 | - | ASSYQGAAGANVLT
TRBJ2-2 | TRBV14 | - | ASSQVRNTGELF
TRBJ1-1 | TRBV7-9 | - | ASSLGSGYTEAF
TRBJ2-5 | TRBV4-1 | - | ASSRGQGVPQETQY
TRBJ2-3 | TRBV5-1 | - | ASSLDKGTDTQY
TRBJ2-7 | TRBV6-1 | - | ASYPGQTRKQY
TRBJ2-5 | TRBV5-1 | - | ASSFFGTSGPQETQY
TRBJ2-2 | TRBV6-5 | - | ASSYSWQANTGELF